Listed below are T cell receptor beta chains from one sample, sequenced in a study of breast tumors, draining lymph nodes, adjacent tissues. TCRdb re-called the multiplex PCR reads with MiXCR, one entry per CDR3 protein. The sample carries approximately 180,000 distinct CDR3 sequences, about 30% recorded once. The sequenced material came from axillary lymph node tissue. Receptors originate from a female donor with breast cancer. Some clones in this sample may be carry-over from other donors' samples. CDR3s include the opening cysteine and the closing phenylalanine or tryptophan. Each record gives: clone size, D gene, V gene, J gene, CDR3 protein, CDR3 DNA. D genes are given only for firm matches. Rows give clone size only sometimes, using once, few, many, or a class for an expanded clone.

abundance: few; d_gene: -; v_gene: TRBV5-5; j_gene: TRBJ2-2; CDR3aa: CASSLRTDGELFF; CDR3nt: TGTGCCAGCAGCTTGCGAACTGACGGGGAGCTGTTTTTT
abundance: many; d_gene: TRBD1; v_gene: TRBV19; j_gene: TRBJ1-2; CDR3aa: CASSIPTQGVGYGYTF; CDR3nt: TGTGCCAGTAGTATCCCCACCCAGGGGGTCGGCTATGGCTACACCTTC
abundance: many; d_gene: -; v_gene: TRBV13; j_gene: TRBJ2-4; CDR3aa: CASKYRLAKNIQYF; CDR3nt: TGTGCCAGCAAGTATCGGCTAGCCAAAAACATTCAGTACTTC
abundance: many; d_gene: -; v_gene: TRBV28; j_gene: TRBJ1-5; CDR3aa: CASSLGHNQPQHF; CDR3nt: TGTGCCAGCAGTCTGGGCCACAATCAGCCCCAGCATTTT
abundance: many; d_gene: -; v_gene: TRBV2; j_gene: TRBJ2-1; CDR3aa: CASSEQGPSGQFF; CDR3nt: TGTGCCAGCAGTGAACAGGGCCCTAGTGGGCAGTTCTTC
abundance: many; d_gene: TRBD1; v_gene: TRBV27; j_gene: TRBJ1-4; CDR3aa: CASRGTGTGYGKLFF; CDR3nt: TGTGCCAGCAGGGGGACCGGGACAGGGTATGGAAAACTGTTTTTT
abundance: many; d_gene: -; v_gene: TRBV6-6; j_gene: TRBJ2-7; CDR3aa: CASSYSGGKSSYEQYF; CDR3nt: TGTGCCAGCAGTTACTCTGGCGGGAAAAGCTCCTACGAGCAGTACTTC
abundance: many; d_gene: -; v_gene: TRBV5-8; j_gene: TRBJ2-7; CDR3aa: CATRTQGYEQYF; CDR3nt: TGTGCCACCAGAACCCAGGGCTACGAGCAGTACTTC
abundance: few; d_gene: TRBD1; v_gene: TRBV28; j_gene: TRBJ1-3; CDR3aa: CASSFRDRGLLVSGNTIYF; CDR3nt: TGTGCCAGCAGTTTCCGGGACAGGGGGCTTCTAGTCTCTGGAAACACCATATATTTT
abundance: many; d_gene: -; v_gene: TRBV6-1; j_gene: TRBJ1-2; CDR3aa: CASSVGVGDRSGYTF; CDR3nt: TGTGCCAGCAGTGTGGGGGTCGGGGATCGATCGGGCTACACCTTC
abundance: many; d_gene: -; v_gene: TRBV19; j_gene: TRBJ1-4; CDR3aa: CASSLTGLGEKLFF; CDR3nt: TGTGCCAGTAGTTTAACAGGCCTCGGGGAAAAACTGTTTTTT
abundance: -; d_gene: -; v_gene: TRBV29-1; j_gene: TRBJ2-1; CDR3aa: CSLEDALLSSYNEQFF; CDR3nt: TGCAGCCTCGAAGATGCGCTCCTGAGCTCCTACAATGAGCAGTTCTTC
abundance: -; d_gene: -; v_gene: TRBV20-1; j_gene: TRBJ2-1; CDR3aa: CSAIWREPYTEQFF; CDR3nt: TGCAGTGCTATTTGGCGGGAACCTTACACTGAGCAGTTCTTC
abundance: many; d_gene: -; v_gene: TRBV19; j_gene: TRBJ1-5; CDR3aa: CASSSILGRGFISNQPQHF; CDR3nt: TGTGCCAGTAGTTCCATTCTTGGCAGGGGATTTATTAGCAATCAGCCCCAGCATTTT
abundance: few; d_gene: -; v_gene: TRBV30; j_gene: TRBJ1-1; CDR3aa: CAWSVLGGRAEAFF; CDR3nt: TGTGCCTGGAGTGTACTGGGGGGTCGCGCTGAAGCTTTCTTT
abundance: many; d_gene: TRBD1; v_gene: TRBV5-8; j_gene: TRBJ1-2; CDR3aa: CASSAGQGYGGYTF; CDR3nt: TGTGCCAGCAGCGCCGGACAGGGGTACGGTGGCTACACCTTC
abundance: many; d_gene: -; v_gene: TRBV20-1; j_gene: TRBJ2-5; CDR3aa: CSAPNQETQSF; CDR3nt: TGCAGTGCGCCTAACCAAGAGACCCAGTCCTTC
abundance: many; d_gene: -; v_gene: TRBV5-4; j_gene: TRBJ2-5; CDR3aa: CASSLALAQETQYF; CDR3nt: TGTGCCAGCAGCTTGGCCCTAGCGCAGGAGACCCAGTACTTC
abundance: many; d_gene: -; v_gene: TRBV2; j_gene: TRBJ2-7; CDR3aa: CASTGPSLREQYF; CDR3nt: TGTGCCAGCACCGGACCTTCCCTGAGGGAGCAGTACTTC
abundance: many; d_gene: TRBD1; v_gene: TRBV10-1; j_gene: TRBJ2-1; CDR3aa: CASSEGGRTGGSNEQFF; CDR3nt: TGCGCCAGCAGTGAGGGCGGACGGACAGGGGGGAGCAATGAGCAGTTCTTC
abundance: many; d_gene: -; v_gene: TRBV7-9; j_gene: TRBJ2-7; CDR3aa: CASSLDPYEQYF; CDR3nt: TGTGCCAGCAGCTTAGACCCCTACGAGCAGTACTTC
abundance: -; d_gene: TRBD1; v_gene: TRBV7-2; j_gene: TRBJ1-4; CDR3aa: CASGPDRANEKLSF; CDR3nt: TGTGCCAGCGGCCCGGACAGGGCTAATGAAAAACTGTCTTTT
abundance: many; d_gene: TRBD2; v_gene: TRBV5-5; j_gene: TRBJ2-7; CDR3aa: CASSQSSGFSYEQYF; CDR3nt: TGTGCCAGCAGTCAGTCTAGCGGTTTTTCCTACGAGCAGTACTTC
abundance: -; d_gene: -; v_gene: TRBV20-1; j_gene: TRBJ2-3; CDR3aa: CSARDLGLPGNEQYF; CDR3nt: TGCAGTGCTAGAGATCTGGGGTTGCCCGGGAATGAGCAGTATTTT
abundance: -; d_gene: -; v_gene: TRBV7-3; j_gene: TRBJ1-3; CDR3aa: CAGEGCSGNTIYF; CDR3nt: TGTGCCGGCGAGGGTTGCTCTGGAAACACCATATATTTC
abundance: -; d_gene: -; v_gene: TRBV20-1; j_gene: TRBJ1-2; CDR3aa: CSAREAEGSNYGYTF; CDR3nt: TGCAGTGCTAGAGAGGCGGAGGGATCAAACTATGGCTACACCTTC
abundance: many; d_gene: -; v_gene: TRBV4-3; j_gene: TRBJ2-7; CDR3aa: CASSQAGGPYGEQYF; CDR3nt: TGCGCCAGCAGCCAAGCCGGGGGCCCCTACGGAGAGCAGTACTTC
abundance: many; d_gene: TRBD1; v_gene: TRBV5-8; j_gene: TRBJ1-2; CDR3aa: CASSLVVGQGDGYTF; CDR3nt: TGTGCCAGCAGCCTAGTTGTAGGACAGGGAGACGGCTACACCTTC
abundance: many; d_gene: -; v_gene: TRBV5-8; j_gene: TRBJ1-2; CDR3aa: CASSLPIKGGDGYTF; CDR3nt: TGTGCCAGCAGCTTGCCCATTAAGGGCGGGGATGGCTACACCTTC
abundance: -; d_gene: TRBD1; v_gene: TRBV12-3/TRBV12-4; j_gene: TRBJ2-5; CDR3aa: CASGSVGTGIETQYF; CDR3nt: TGTGCCAGCGGATCTGTAGGGACAGGGATAGAGACCCAGTACTTC
abundance: many; d_gene: TRBD1; v_gene: TRBV7-9; j_gene: TRBJ2-5; CDR3aa: CASSARDRGLRETQYF; CDR3nt: TGTGCCAGCAGCGCCCGGGACAGGGGGTTGAGAGAGACCCAGTACTTC
abundance: -; d_gene: -; v_gene: TRBV27; j_gene: TRBJ1-4; CDR3aa: CASSLMQGLFELAEKLFF; CDR3nt: TGTGCCAGCAGTTTAATGCAGGGCCTCTTCGAACTGGCGGAAAAACTGTTTTTT
abundance: many; d_gene: -; v_gene: TRBV27; j_gene: TRBJ2-3; CDR3aa: CASARWGIRTDTQYF; CDR3nt: TGTGCCAGCGCCCGGTGGGGGATTCGCACAGATACGCAGTATTTT
abundance: many; d_gene: -; v_gene: TRBV6-1; j_gene: TRBJ1-2; CDR3aa: CASSESPDGYTF; CDR3nt: TGTGCCAGCAGTGAATCTCCAGATGGCTACACCTTC
abundance: many; d_gene: -; v_gene: TRBV10-3; j_gene: TRBJ2-3; CDR3aa: CAIRSDRGDTQYF; CDR3nt: TGTGCCATCAGGTCCGACCGGGGGGATACGCAGTATTTT
abundance: -; d_gene: -; v_gene: TRBV7-8; j_gene: TRBJ1-2; CDR3aa: CASSPKTGCGYTF; CDR3nt: TGTGCCAGCAGCCCCAAGACAGGCTGTGGCTACACCTTC
abundance: -; d_gene: -; v_gene: TRBV15; j_gene: TRBJ2-2; CDR3aa: CATSRQGGDYTGELFF; CDR3nt: TGTGCCACCAGCAGGCAGGGGGGGGACTACACCGGGGAGCTGTTTTTT
abundance: -; d_gene: -; v_gene: TRBV6-9; j_gene: TRBJ1-2; CDR3aa: CASSFRGPSGYTF; CDR3nt: TGTGCCAGCAGTTTCCGGGGTCCAAGTGGCTACACCTTC
abundance: many; d_gene: TRBD2; v_gene: TRBV24-1; j_gene: TRBJ2-3; CDR3aa: CATSDLKRGGSATQYF; CDR3nt: TGTGCCACCAGTGATTTGAAGCGGGGGGGCTCTGCTACGCAGTATTTT
abundance: once; d_gene: TRBD2; v_gene: TRBV20-1; j_gene: TRBJ2-7; CDR3aa: CSAMHGGYGPYF; CDR3nt: TGCAGTGCCATGCACGGGGGGTACGGGCCGTACTTC
abundance: many; d_gene: -; v_gene: TRBV30; j_gene: TRBJ1-3; CDR3aa: CAWSVDGRGNTIYF; CDR3nt: TGTGCCTGGAGTGTAGACGGGCGGGGAAACACCATATATTTT
abundance: many; d_gene: -; v_gene: TRBV7-2; j_gene: TRBJ1-5; CDR3aa: CASSSRWGSNQPQHF; CDR3nt: TGTGCCAGCAGCTCCCGGTGGGGGTCCAATCAGCCCCAGCATTTT
abundance: many; d_gene: TRBD1; v_gene: TRBV12-3/TRBV12-4; j_gene: TRBJ2-4; CDR3aa: CASQGQGAGRAYF; CDR3nt: TGTGCCAGCCAAGGACAGGGGGCAGGGCGGGCGTACTTC
abundance: -; d_gene: -; v_gene: TRBV19; j_gene: TRBJ2-2; CDR3aa: CASLRRLDTGELFF; CDR3nt: TGTGCCAGCCTCCGGAGATTGGACACCGGGGAGCTGTTTTTT
abundance: -; d_gene: TRBD1; v_gene: TRBV5-1; j_gene: TRBJ1-1; CDR3aa: CASSKGQGMNTEAFF; CDR3nt: TGCGCCAGCAGCAAAGGACAGGGCATGAACACTGAAGCTTTCTTT
abundance: -; d_gene: -; v_gene: TRBV6-5; j_gene: TRBJ2-7; CDR3aa: CASSYGAIHEQYF; CDR3nt: TGTGCCAGCAGTTATGGAGCGATCCACGAGCAGTACTTC